This T cell receptor (beta chain) was recorded in a study of OX40 agonist ivuxolimab in advanced cancers. Study background: Hepatocellular carcinoma, melanoma, renal cell or head and neck cancer was diagnosed in the dose-escalation patients. Prior anti-PD-1, anti-PD-L1 or anti-CTLA-4 therapy was allowed; roughly 40% had some. Study-level points and caveats: Low clonal expansion, among the lowest seen, marked partial responders at 0.1-3.0 mg/kg.

Patients had blood sampled at baseline and again on cycle 4 day 1 and cycle 7 day 1. Repertoires were generated with immunoSEQ multiplex PCR, while TCRdb's copy carries only in-frame clones and drops some. The sample yields roughly 17,000 clones, approximately 80% seen once. Per germline, CDR1 SGHTS and CDR2 YDEGEE. CDR3 length: 12 amino acids. V lost 1 base to trimming and J lost 7 bases, with 8 bases between them. On this clone: No antigen is known for it.

The chain couples TRBV5-8 to TRBJ1-1; no definite D call. This receptor was taken from an adult with an advanced solid tumor such as melanoma, head and neck, liver or kidney cancer. Sequenced material: CD4+ or CD8+ T cells sorted from blood, taken in a trial of the OX40 agonist ivuxolimab. CDR3 loop: CASSLPVGEAFF. The CDR3 DNA sequence: TGTGCCAGCAGCTTGCCTGTGGGTGAAGCTTTCTTT.